The 20 T cell receptor beta chains given below trace back to one sample, sequenced in a study of blood T cell repertoires in COVID-19. Some clones are missing from TCRdb's copy, which holds only in-frame ones; the method was immunoSEQ multiplex PCR. The sample lists 300,000 to 450,000 clones; 85% were seen once. Sequenced sample: peripheral blood. The receptors shown here come from a woman between 18 and 29 years old with acute or convalescent COVID-19.

This clone was seen just once. J is TRBJ1-3 and V is TRBV3-1 (or the pseudogene TRBV3-2); D unclear. CDR1 and CDR2 (germline): LGHDT, YNNKEL (reference sequence). The V end was cut by 1 base, the J end by 4 bases, with 11 bases between. This CDR3 has 15 amino acids. CDR3 loop: CASSQVSPRGNTIYF. The CDR3 region has the DNA TGTGCCAGCAGCCAAGTGAGCCCCAGGGGAAACACCATATATTTT.

The rearrangement joins TRBV5-6 to TRBJ1-4; the D gene is possibly TRBD1 (5 bases). Germline CDR1 and CDR2: SGHDT and YYEEEE. V lost 2 bases, J lost 7 bases, and 12 bases lay in between. The CDR3 is 14 residues long. CDR3 residues: CASSLRGRFEKLFF. Written as DNA, the CDR3 is TGTGCCAGCAGCTTACGGGGGAGATTTGAAAAACTGTTTTTT. Supplemented by reference TRBV5-6 and TRBJ1-4, the full variable domain reads DAGVTQSPTHLIKTRGQQVTLRCSPKSGHDTVSWYQQALGQGPQFIFQYYEEEERQRGNFPDRFSGHQFPNYSSELNVNALLLGDSALYLCASSLRGRFEKLFFGSGTQLSVL.

In this sample, this clone turned up once. The V gene is TRBV6-5, the J gene TRBJ1-5; 10 bases align to TRBD1. J gave up 6 bases and V 7 bases, and 6 bases lay outside the gene matches. The V gene's germline CDR1 is MNHEY and CDR2 SVGAGI. This CDR3 region has 14 residues. The CDR3 loop is CASNVRQGAQPQHF. CDR3 DNA sequence: TGTGCCAGCAACGTAAGACAGGGGGCTCAGCCCCAGCATTTT.

This chain joins TRBV18 and TRBJ1-4; a possible D gene is TRBD1 (5 bases). With 6 bases removed from V and 0 bases from J, the gap between germline ends came to 11 bases. Germline CDR1 is KGHSH and CDR2 is LQKENI. This CDR3 has 15 amino acids. CDR3 coding DNA: TGTGCCAGCTCCCTGGCGGGGGCAACTAATGAAAAACTGTTTTTT. Protein: CASSLAGATNEKLFF.

The chain has TRBV6-5 and TRBJ1-2; tentative D call: TRBD1 (6 bases). The CDR3 runs to 13 residues. Trimming removed 5 bases at V and 6 bases at J, with 13 bases between. Per the germline V gene, CDR1 is MNHEY and CDR2 is SVGAGI. CDR3 loop: CASSRGGVDGYTF. The DNA of the CDR3 is TGTGCCAGCAGTAGGGGGGGAGTGGATGGCTACACCTTC.

This clone was detected ten times or more. The J gene is TRBJ2-7, the V gene TRBV7-9; TRBD1 is a possible D gene (6 bases). The germline V and J ends were trimmed by 1 base and 2 bases, with 15 bases remaining between them. This CDR3 is built from 16 residues. CDR1 SEHNR and CDR2 FQNEAQ come from the germline V gene (reference sequence). The CDR3 DNA sequence: TGTGCCAGCAGCTTAGAGCCAGGGGTAAGGACCTACGAGCAGTACTTC. The encoded protein is CASSLEPGVRTYEQYF.

This chain links TRBV9 with TRBJ1-3; 8 bases are a match to TRBD1. Germline CDR1 is SGDLS and CDR2 is YYNGEE. The CDR3 loop spans 15 amino acids. Trimming took 3 bases from V and 5 from J; bases not matched to a gene: 7. The CDR3: CASSGQGTYRNTIYF. The CDR3 DNA is TGTGCCAGCAGCGGACAGGGGACCTACCGAAACACCATATATTTT.

The CDR3: CASSETGDTGELFF. CDR3 DNA sequence: TGTGCCAGCAGTGAGACAGGGGACACCGGGGAGCTGTTTTTT. The J gene is TRBJ2-2, the V gene TRBV6-4; 8 nucleotides align to TRBD1. Germline lookup yields CDR1 MRHNA and CDR2 SNTAGT. The V segment lost 3 bases and the J segment 3 bases; nucleotides outside the gene matches: 0. This CDR3 contains 14 residues.

This chain links TRBV7-9 with TRBJ1-3; D call uncertain. The CDR3 runs 13 residues. Trimming cost V 5 bases and J 7 bases, with 12 bases left between them. The germline V gene has CDR1 SEHNR and CDR2 FQNEAQ (reference sequence). CDR3 amino acids: CASSVKTGNTIYF. The CDR3 nucleotides read TGTGCCAGCAGCGTAAAGACCGGGAACACCATATATTTT.

This clone has just one count. V and J are TRBV11-3 and TRBJ2-7; D is perhaps TRBD2 (5 bases). Trimming shortened V by 7 bases and J by 2 bases, and 15 bases separated the two germline ends. Looked up from germline, CDR1 is SGHNT and CDR2 is YENEEA. The CDR3 covers 14 residues. CDR3 DNA: TGTGCCAGCAAAGGGAGCCCCGATACCTACGAGCAGTACTTC. Amino acid sequence: CASKGSPDTYEQYF.

The chain uses TRBV27 and TRBJ1-5; D ambiguous. The germline V and J ends were trimmed by 6 bases and 8 bases, with 23 bases remaining between them. Germline loops: CDR1 MNHEY, CDR2 SMNVEV (reference sequence). CDR3 length: 16 amino acids. The CDR3 sequence: CASSAFSVRGREPQHF. CDR3 in DNA: TGTGCCAGCAGCGCCTTCTCGGTGCGAGGTCGGGAGCCCCAGCATTTT.

The CDR3 DNA follows: TGTGCCAGCAGTCGGCTAGCGGGAGCGATCGGGGAGCTGTTTTTT. As protein: CASSRLAGAIGELFF. This rearrangement joins TRBV28 to TRBJ2-2, with TRBD2 matching over 10 bases. The CDR3 contains 15 residues. Germline-derived CDR1 and CDR2 are MDHEN and SYDVKM. The V and J ends lost 5 bases and 7 bases, in that order; junction bases with no gene match: 7.

The V and J genes are TRBV2 and TRBJ1-6; TRBD1 agrees at 11 bases. Germline V gene sequence: CDR1 SNHLY, CDR2 FYNNEI. The CDR3 length is 15 residues. After removal of 5 bases from V and 9 bases from J, the junction contained 6 bases not matched to a gene. The CDR3 region has the DNA TGTGCCAGCAGTAACCGGGACAGGGGGGTTTCACCCCTCCACTTT. Its translation is CASSNRDRGVSPLHF.

V usage is TRBV5-1 and J usage is TRBJ2-3; 7 bases are shared with TRBD2. The germline V gene has CDR1 SGHRS and CDR2 YFSETQ. The CDR3 runs 15 residues. V lost 4 bases and J lost 1; bases outside the gene matches: 6. The CDR3 loop reads CASSLGGSGTDTQYF. Written as DNA, the CDR3 is TGCGCCAGCAGCCTCGGCGGGAGCGGCACAGATACGCAGTATTTT.

Notes on this clone: The same CDR3 arises from other DNA sequences in this sample as well. V is TRBV6-5 and J is TRBJ1-1, with D maybe TRBD1 (5 bases). Germline V gives CDR1 MNHEY, CDR2 SVGAGI. This CDR3 has 13 residues. V was pared by 3 bases and J by 4 bases, with 9 bases between. The CDR3 region is CASSYGGGTEAFF. Here the CDR3 DNA reads TGTGCCAGCAGTTATGGGGGAGGCACTGAAGCTTTCTTT.

The rearrangement joins TRBV19 to TRBJ1-5; 7 bases map to TRBD1. There are 15 residues in the CDR3. The ends lost 3 bases at V and 7 bases at J; junction bases unmatched: 9. CDR1 and CDR2 (germline): LNHDA, SQIVND (reference sequence). CDR3 sequence reads: CASSIGDRVRQPQHF. The CDR3 nucleotides read TGTGCCAGTAGTATCGGTGACAGGGTGAGACAGCCCCAGCATTTT.

The chain uses TRBV19 and TRBJ1-5; the match to TRBD1 covers 11 bases. Trimming cost V 0 bases and J 2 bases; bases outside gene matches: 0. Germline values: CDR1 LNHDA, CDR2 SQIVND (reference sequence). The CDR3 runs to 16 residues. The DNA for the CDR3 is TGTGCCAGTAGTATAGAGGGACAGGGGGGCAATCAGCCCCAGCATTTT. Its protein product is CASSIEGQGGNQPQHF.

This clone occurred a few times. The chain uses TRBV14 and TRBJ1-3; TRBD1 might be the D (5 bases). The V gene's germline CDR1 is SGHDN and CDR2 FVKESK. Trimming removed 4 bases at V and 0 bases at J, with 7 bases between. The CDR3 is 14 amino acids. The CDR3, as DNA: TGTGCCAGCAGCCTGGGGCCCTCTGGAAACACCATATATTTT. This sequence encodes CASSLGPSGNTIYF.

The rearrangement links TRBV11-3 to TRBJ2-1; 14 positions agree with TRBD2. V lost 5 bases, J lost 8 bases, and 8 bases stayed unmatched. CDR1 and CDR2 (germline): SGHNT, YENEEA. The CDR3 spans 16 residues. The CDR3 DNA follows: TGTGCCAGCAGCCCAGGGACTAGCGGGAGATATGATGAGCAGTTCTTC. It translates to CASSPGTSGRYDEQFF.

In DNA form, the CDR3 reads TGTGCCAGCTCAGCAACGGACCAGGGATGGGATGGCTACACCTTC. The encoded protein is CASSATDQGWDGYTF. The chain combines TRBV18 with TRBJ1-2; D is perhaps TRBD1 (5 bases). The V end was cut by 5 bases, the J end by 6 bases, with 19 bases between. Per germline, CDR1 KGHSH and CDR2 LQKENI. The CDR3 runs 15 residues.